This T cell receptor beta chain stems from a study of identical twins listed by TCRdb under 2016. At the level of the whole study: To test whether fetal clonotypes persist, the study used deep sequencing on TCR alpha and beta repertoires from monozygotic twins, unrelated adults of various ages, and cord blood. To rule out contamination, replicate twin experiments were performed at different times with different library preparation protocols.

The investigation overall reported the following: Out-of-frame TCR alpha sharing in monozygotic twins was systematically underestimated by recombination models, whereas sharing between unrelated individuals was in agreement with the recombination models. The excess sharing between twins in beta out-of-frame sequences was weaker because fewer shared sequences reduced the signal-to-noise ratio. Compared with coincidental sharing between unrelated individuals, out-of-frame TCR alpha sequences shared between twins showed an excess of sequences with low generation probability. Invariant T cells such as MAIT and iNKT could partly confound zero-insertion analyses, though diverse VJ usage argued against this for most clonotypes. Fewer insertions were carried by abundant cord blood beta clonotypes, a similar but weaker trend appeared in young adult naive repertoires, and no such trend appeared in memory repertoires. Because the same donors could not be followed over many years, the conclusions depended on cross-sectional statistical analysis.

Regarding this clonotype: Its binding antigen is unknown. Per-base qualities were not stored, and no clone one base away is much larger.

Reading the germline V gene gives CDR1 SGHVS and CDR2 FQNEAQ. The CDR3 holds 19 amino acids from the cysteine to the phenylalanine. Of the read, only the CDR3 DNA is kept; its 57 bases are in frame from base 1. The germline V end is reduced by 3 bases and the J end by 0 bases; junction bases left unmatched: 12. Receptors were amplified or captured by 5' RACE. TCRdb names Illumina HiSeq 2000 as the instrument used. Template switching added a universal primer binding site, and the final cDNA carried a unique molecular identifier that allowed TCR cDNA molecules to be counted accurately. First-strand cDNA for TCR alpha and beta chains was synthesized from specific primers in the conserved constant-segment region. To control for contamination, every cDNA library was double barcoded, receiving both a SMART-Mk sample barcode and Illumina barcodes. TruSeq adapter sequences, together with Illumina sample barcodes, were added in two successive PCR steps. The Illumina HiSeq platform was used with custom primers to sequence TCR alpha and beta cDNA libraries. The paper's processing steps were these. Unique molecular identifiers were extracted from raw reads with MiGEC, and CDR3 positions were determined with MiXCR. Recombination models were inferred per individual with the repgenHMM and IGoR tools using an EM algorithm. Shared clonotype analysis was performed with the tcR package in R, normalizing sharing by the product of cloneset sizes. Out-of-frame nonproductive sequences were analyzed to study raw recombination free of thymic and clonal selection effects. In-frame beta chains were kept once TCRdb had trimmed the public reads at Q25 with fastp and called clones with MiXCR. For every CDR3 protein sequence, its rows merge into one entry that carries the most common genes and DNA. It is TCRdb's table, rather than the study itself, that gives the V and J calls and clone size. The sample includes fewer than 800,000 distinct CDR3 sequences, with less than 9% observed a single time. Roughly 1.6% of the sample is taken by the ten largest.

Every donor was a healthy Caucasian. The twin cohort comprised three pairs of female monozygotic twins, all aged about 18 to 29 years. Peripheral blood mononuclear cells were used as the source from which RNA for TCR libraries was isolated. This sample was also put to use in a study of yellow fever vaccine responses in identical twins. From that second study: According to the authors, the vaccine-induced T cell response in identical twins seemed to be partly convergent and partly specific to each individual. The study precisely tracked vaccine-responding T cell clones in identical twins.

Sequencing was carried out using PBMCs. The rearrangement combines TRBV7-8 with TRBJ2-1, with 9 junctional bases fitting TRBD2. The sequence was obtained from a young woman in good health. The nucleotides are TGTGCCAGCAGCTTGAGGTCTGGCGGGGGGGTTAGCTCCTACAATGAGCAGTTCTTC. This encodes CASSLRSGGGVSSYNEQFF.